Below, one TCR beta chain is given with its context. The antigen is undetermined. The data belong to a study of cytomegalovirus exposure and HLA in healthy donors. Study results and limitations: Across donors, sequencing depth was assumed by presence/absence analyses to be roughly uniform. The study put some 150 TCR beta chains on its list as cytomegalovirus-associated. Later, an analysis showed that TCR beta chains associated with HLA were more clonally expanded than others that were equally common. Association of a missense DCLRE1C variant with TCR beta V- and J-gene trimming was reported in a later analysis.

Primers: 60 Vbeta forward and 13 Jbeta reverse. Sequencing was performed with immunoSEQ multiplex PCR; in TCRdb, only in-frame clones are kept and a portion is missing. The sample records more than 150,000 clones, less than 85% being singletons. CDR1 SGHKS and CDR2 YYEKEE come from the germline V gene (reference sequence). V lost 0 bases, J lost 5 bases, and 6 bases lay in between. The length of the CDR3 is 13 residues. This receptor was taken from a boy aged 10-17 years in good health and CMV-seronegative. The sequenced material came from PBMCs. V gene TRBV5-5 combines with J gene TRBJ1-5; no firm D call. CDR3 sequence (DNA): TGTGCCAGCAGCTTGGCTCCCCATCAGCCCCAGCATTTT. This encodes CASSLAPHQPQHF.